These 24 T cell receptor beta chains were sequenced from one sample in a study of blood T cell repertoires in COVID-19. TCRdb's table, derived via immunoSEQ multiplex PCR, lists solely in-frame clones and lacks some. This sample yields roughly 270,000 clones, of which 85% are seen a single time; around 2.3% belongs to the top ten. The source material was PBMCs or T cells enriched from blood (not recorded which). These receptors all stem from a woman in her forties or fifties who had recovered from COVID-19.

This chain connects TRBV7-2 to TRBJ2-7, with D possibly matching TRBD1 (6 bases). The CDR3 extends over 15 amino acids. Trimming shortened V by 3 bases and J by 2 bases, and 14 bases separated the two germline ends. Germline assignment: CDR1 SGHTA and CDR2 FQGNSA. CDR3 sequence reads: CASSFTGTQAYEQYF. The CDR3 nucleotides are TGTGCCAGCAGCTTTACCGGGACACAAGCCTACGAGCAGTACTTC.

The chain employs TRBV18 and TRBJ1-5; D is unclear. CDR1 KGHSH and CDR2 LQKENI come from the germline V gene. This CDR3 region has 14 residues. V shed 4 bases and J shed 7 bases, with 14 bases lying between them. Here the CDR3 reads CASSLPADTQPQHF. The DNA for the CDR3 is TGTGCCAGCTCACTCCCCGCGGATACCCAGCCCCAGCATTTT. The full variable domain, rest sourced from reference TRBV18 and TRBJ1-5, is NAGVMQNPRHLVRRRGQEARLRCSPMKGHSHVYWYRQLPEEGLKFMVYLQKENIIDESGMPKERFSAEFPKEGPSILRIQQVVRGDSAAYFCASSLPADTQPQHFGDGTRLSIL.

V usage is TRBV5-1 and J usage is TRBJ2-3, with D unclear. This CDR3 has 14 amino acids. Germline loops: CDR1 SGHRS, CDR2 YFSETQ. The V end was cut by 0 bases, the J end by 4 bases, with 9 bases between. The CDR3 here is CASSLGGRSDTQYF. CDR3 coding DNA: TGCGCCAGCAGCTTGGGTGGGCGTTCAGATACGCAGTATTTT.

The chain joins TRBV29-1 to TRBJ1-1, with D perhaps matching TRBD1 (5 bases). The germline V and J ends were trimmed by 3 bases and 1 base, with 9 bases remaining between them. The length of the CDR3 is 13 residues. Germline CDR1 is SQVTM and CDR2 is ANQGSEA. The CDR3, as DNA: TGCAGCGTTGACAGGGAGGCGAACACTGAAGCTTTCTTT. It translates to CSVDREANTEAFF.

The J gene is TRBJ1-2, the V gene TRBV7-8; D gene unclear. The CDR3 covers 14 residues. Germline CDR1 reads SGHVS; CDR2 reads FQNEAQ. V shed 4 bases and J shed 1 base, with 10 bases lying between them. CDR3 sequence reads: CASSSGLINYGYTF. CDR3 coding DNA: TGTGCCAGCAGCTCGGGTTTAATTAACTATGGCTACACCTTC. The full variable domain, rest sourced from reference TRBV7-8 and TRBJ1-2, is GAGVSQSPRYKVAKRGQDVALRCDPISGHVSLFWYQQALGQGPEFLTYFQNEAQLDKSGLPSDRFFAERPEGSVSTLKIQRTQQEDSAVYLCASSSGLINYGYTFGSGTRLTVV.

This clone was seen at least ten times. The J gene is TRBJ2-3, the V gene TRBV6-4; TRBD2 aligns across 8 bases. Germline-derived CDR1 and CDR2 are MRHNA and SNTAGT. The V and J ends lost 3 bases and 0 bases, in that order; junction bases with no gene match: 2. The CDR3 covers 15 residues. The CDR3 loop reads CASSESSGSTDTQYF. The CDR3 DNA is TGTGCCAGCAGTGAATCTAGCGGGAGCACAGATACGCAGTATTTT.

The gene calls are TRBV7-9 and TRBJ2-5; weak D call: TRBD2 (6 bases). The germline V gene has CDR1 SEHNR and CDR2 FQNEAQ (reference sequence). The CDR3 sequence is 15 residues long. Trimming pared 5 bases from V and 4 bases from J, leaving 17 bases between. The CDR3 sequence is CASSPPGTSGETQYF. CDR3 DNA: TGTGCCAGCAGCCCTCCGGGGACTTCCGGAGAGACCCAGTACTTC.

This rearrangement joins TRBV5-1 to TRBJ1-6; weak D call: TRBD1 (5 bases). Trimming removed 4 bases from V and 9 bases from J, with 23 bases in between. CDR1 and CDR2 from the germline V gene are SGHRS and YFSETQ. The CDR3 is 17 amino acids. The CDR3 region is CASSAGGATNLISPLHF. CDR3 nucleotide sequence: TGCGCCAGCAGCGCTGGAGGGGCTACCAACTTAATTTCACCCCTCCACTTT.

DNA for the CDR3: TGTGCCAGCAGTTTATCTCCCCGAGCGGGGACCCAGTACTTC. Encoded protein: CASSLSPRAGTQYF. The chain employs TRBV27 and TRBJ2-5; D is possibly TRBD2 (6 bases). V lost 0 bases and J 7 bases, leaving 12 bases between the germline ends. Germline lookup yields CDR1 MNHEY and CDR2 SMNVEV (reference sequence). The CDR3 loop spans 14 amino acids.

The rearrangement uses TRBV6-5 and TRBJ1-6; TRBD1 matches 10 bases. From germline, CDR1 is MNHEY and CDR2 SVGAGI. The CDR3 runs to 13 residues. Trimming at V came to 8 bases and at J to 9 bases, leaving 4 bases not matched to a gene. The CDR3 here is CASRDRGGSPLHF. The CDR3 bases are TGTGCCAGCCGGGACAGGGGTGGTTCACCCCTCCACTTT.

CDR3 sequence reads: CATSRGPGHLSNQPQHF. CDR3 DNA sequence: TGTGCCACCAGCAGAGGGCCCGGACATCTTAGCAATCAGCCCCAGCATTTT. V usage is TRBV15 and J usage is TRBJ1-5, with D perhaps TRBD1 (5 bases). Trimming removed 1 base from V and 0 bases from J, with 13 bases in between. Germline V gives CDR1 LNHNV, CDR2 YYDKDF (reference sequence). This CDR3 has 17 residues.

The gene calls are TRBV5-4 and TRBJ1-1; D unclear. This CDR3 is built from 14 residues. Between the trimmed V and J ends, which lost 1 base and 1 base, there was a span of 8 bases. Germline CDR1 is SGHNT and CDR2 is YYREEE (reference sequence). CDR3 sequence: CASSLRQPNTEAFF. The CDR3 DNA is TGTGCCAGCAGCTTGAGACAACCGAACACTGAAGCTTTCTTT.

V is TRBV15 and J is TRBJ2-2; tentatively, D is TRBD1 (6 bases). V was clipped by 1 base and J by 0 bases, with 12 bases between them. The CDR3 spans 17 residues. Germline V CDR1 and CDR2: LNHNV, YYDKDF (reference sequence). CDR3 DNA: TGTGCCACCAGCAGAGGTAGGACAGCCTCGAACACCGGGGAGCTGTTTTTT. Encoded protein: CATSRGRTASNTGELFF.

This clone was seen once. The gene calls are TRBV30 and TRBJ1-5; a possible D gene is TRBD1 (5 bases). Germline V lookup: CDR1 GTSNPN, CDR2 SVGIG (reference sequence). Trimming removed 0 bases from V and 1 base from J, with 10 bases in between. The CDR3 covers 15 residues. The CDR3 nucleotides read TGTGCCTGGAGTGTACATGGGGCGAGCAATCAGCCCCAGCATTTT. As protein: CAWSVHGASNQPQHF.

This chain connects TRBV2 to TRBJ2-5, with 12 bases identical to TRBD2. Germline V gene sequence: CDR1 SNHLY, CDR2 FYNNEI. The CDR3 contains 15 residues. The J segment lost 6 bases and the V segment lost 6 bases, leaving 8 bases of the junction unmatched. The CDR3 nucleotides read TGTGCCAGCAGCGGAACGACTAGCGGGAGAAAGACCCAGTACTTC. As protein: CASSGTTSGRKTQYF. Filled out from reference TRBV2 and TRBJ2-5, the complete variable domain reads EPEVTQTPSHQVTQMGQEVILRCVPISNHLYFYWYRQILGQKVEFLVSFYNNEISEKSEIFDDQFSVERPDGSNFTLKIRSTKLEDSAMYFCASSGTTSGRKTQYFGPGTRLLVL.

The sample holds one count of this clone. The V call is TRBV19, the J call TRBJ1-2, with 9 nucleotides matching TRBD1. Unmatched junction bases numbered 11, after V lost 7 bases and J lost 5 bases. Germline loops: CDR1 LNHDA, CDR2 SQIVND (reference sequence). CDR3 length: 15 residues. DNA for the CDR3: TGTGCCAGTACCACCACAGGGGGCGTAGGGTATGGCTACACCTTC. Translation gives CASTTTGGVGYGYTF.

The chain links TRBV5-4 to TRBJ2-1; a weak D match, TRBD2 (6 bases). Germline CDR1 and CDR2: SGHNT and YYREEE (reference sequence). Trimming took 3 bases from V and 1 from J, leaving 11 bases between them. The CDR3 is 15 amino acids. As DNA, the CDR3 is TGTGCCAGCAGCTCGGGACTGAAGTCCTACAATGAGCAGTTCTTC. Residues: CASSSGLKSYNEQFF.

V gene TRBV12-2 combines with J gene TRBJ1-2; the table names TRBD1, a call not compared with the DNA. TRBV12-2 counts as a pseudogene. The CDR3 length is 16 residues. The CDR3 DNA is TGTGCAAGTCGCTTATTCAAGACAGAAAAGAAGGATGGCTACACCTTC. Protein sequence: CASRLFKTEKKDGYTF.

This chain uses TRBV7-2 with TRBJ2-1; tentative D call: TRBD1 (5 bases). V shed 2 bases and J shed 8 bases, with 7 bases lying between them. The V gene's germline CDR1 is SGHTA and CDR2 FQGNSA. The CDR3 covers 12 residues. The CDR3 reads CASSLSRDEQFF. The DNA of the CDR3 is TGTGCCAGCAGCTTAAGCAGGGATGAGCAGTTCTTC.

This clone was observed once. The gene calls are TRBV27 and TRBJ1-5; 9 nucleotides align to TRBD1. The CDR3 is made up of 12 amino acids. V dropped 7 bases and J dropped 7; count of bases not matched to a gene: 2. CDR1 is MNHEY, CDR2 SMNVEV, per germline (reference sequence). DNA of the CDR3: TGTGCCAGCAAGACAGGGGGGCAGCCCCAGCATTTT. Amino acids: CASKTGGQPQHF.

The rearrangement links TRBV7-9 to TRBJ1-1; D possibly corresponds to TRBD1 (5 bases). V was clipped by 5 bases and J by 0 bases, with 13 bases between them. The germline V gene encodes CDR1 SEHNR and CDR2 FQNEAQ (reference sequence). The CDR3 covers 15 residues. The CDR3 DNA sequence: TGTGCCAGCAGCATAAGTCAGGGTGTGAACACTGAAGCTTTCTTT. As protein: CASSISQGVNTEAFF. The variable domain in full, completed from reference TRBV7-9 and TRBJ1-1, reads DTGVSQNPRHKITKRGQNVTFRCDPISEHNRLYWYRQTLGQGPEFLTYFQNEAQLEKSRLLSDRFSAERPKGSFSTLEIQRTEQGDSAMYLCASSISQGVNTEAFFGQGTRLTVV.

The V call is TRBV11-1, the J call TRBJ2-7; the match to TRBD1 covers 11 bases. This CDR3 comprises 16 residues. Trimming took 5 bases from V and 3 from J; bases not matched to a gene: 9. Germline CDR1 and CDR2: SGHAT and FQDESV (reference sequence). CDR3 loop: CASSPRDRGLNYEQYF. CDR3 DNA: TGTGCCAGCAGCCCACGGGACAGGGGGTTAAACTACGAGCAGTACTTC.

The V gene is TRBV7-9, the J gene TRBJ2-3; D unresolved. The CDR3 loop spans 16 amino acids. V was clipped by 3 bases and J by 4 bases, with 17 bases between them. Germline values: CDR1 SEHNR, CDR2 FQNEAQ (reference sequence). CDR3 region: CASSLEILLGADTQYF. Here the CDR3 DNA reads TGTGCCAGCAGCTTGGAAATTTTGCTAGGAGCAGATACGCAGTATTTT. Filled out from reference TRBV7-9 and TRBJ2-3, the complete variable domain reads DTGVSQNPRHKITKRGQNVTFRCDPISEHNRLYWYRQTLGQGPEFLTYFQNEAQLEKSRLLSDRFSAERPKGSFSTLEIQRTEQGDSAMYLCASSLEILLGADTQYFGPGTRLTVL.

The V gene is TRBV5-1, the J gene TRBJ2-3; 9 bases match TRBD2. The CDR3 spans 14 residues. J lost 0 bases, V lost 8 bases, and 4 bases had no gene match. Germline CDR1 reads SGHRS; CDR2 reads YFSETQ. The CDR3 loop reads CASRLAVSTDTQYF. CDR3 DNA: TGCGCCAGTAGACTAGCGGTTAGCACAGATACGCAGTATTTT.